These 19 T cell receptor beta chains were all obtained from the same sample, sequenced in a study of T cell responses to AZD1222 COVID-19 vaccine. The repertoire was sequenced with immunoSEQ multiplex PCR; TCRdb's copy has only in-frame clones and lacks some. The profile shows about 100,000 clones, approximately 90% of them singletons. Sequencing used peripheral blood, obtained on day 0 of MenACWY control vaccination. These TCRs come from an adult in good health.

V usage is TRBV25-1 and J usage is TRBJ1-1, with TRBD1 identical over 7 bases. V dropped 3 bases and J dropped 4; count of bases not matched to a gene: 8. CDR1 and CDR2 (germline): MGHDK, SYGVNS. The CDR3 is 15 residues long. The CDR3 DNA follows: TGTGCCAGCAGTGATGGACAGGCGCTGCTCACTGAAGCTTTCTTT. Its translation is CASSDGQALLTEAFF. Full variable domain (outside the CDR3, taken from reference TRBV25-1 and TRBJ1-1): EADIYQTPRYLVIGTGKKITLECSQTMGHDKMYWYQQDPGMELHLIHYSYGVNSTEKGDLSSESTVSRIRTEHFPLTLESARPSHTSQYLCASSDGQALLTEAFFGQGTRLTVV.

The rearrangement joins TRBV15 to TRBJ2-1, with D perhaps matching TRBD1 or TRBD2 (6 bases each). In germline, CDR1 is LNHNV, CDR2 YYDKDF (reference sequence). The CDR3 consists of 17 residues. Trimming cost V 0 bases and J 2 bases, with 14 bases left between them. As DNA, the CDR3 is TGTGCCACCAGCAGAGAGAGGGCCGGGGGCCCCTACAATGAGCAGTTCTTC. Translating it yields CATSRERAGGPYNEQFF.

The chain employs TRBV11-2 and TRBJ1-4, with 7 bases matching TRBD1. The CDR3 is made up of 16 amino acids. In germline, CDR1 is SGHAT, CDR2 FQNNGV. The V and J ends lost 1 base and 7 bases, in that order; junction bases with no gene match: 9. CDR3 DNA: TGTGCCAGCAGCTTAGGCACAGGGGTCTTAGGTGAAAAACTGTTTTTT. Translating it yields CASSLGTGVLGEKLFF.

The V call is TRBV3-1 (or the pseudogene TRBV3-2), the J call TRBJ2-7; no definite D call. Germline-derived CDR1 and CDR2 are LGHDT and YNNKEL (reference sequence). V lost 4 bases and J 5 bases, leaving 6 bases between the germline ends. CDR3 length: 11 residues. The CDR3 DNA reads as TGTGCCAGCAGCCTTTTCGACGAGCAGTACTTC. It yields the protein CASSLFDEQYF.

This clone occurred once. J is TRBJ1-6 and V is TRBV15; D gene uncertain. The CDR3 has 14 residues. V was cut by 0 bases and J by 10 bases, with 10 bases left in between. The germline CDR1 and CDR2 sequences are LNHNV and YYDKDF (reference sequence). The chain's CDR3 is CATSRDSGLSPLHF. CDR3 bases: TGTGCCACCAGCAGAGATTCCGGGTTGTCACCCCTCCACTTT.

This chain links TRBV5-4 with TRBJ2-1, with D perhaps matching TRBD1 or TRBD2 (5 bases each). The CDR3 has 15 amino acids. V lost 4 bases and J lost 8, with 19 bases in between. Per the germline V gene, CDR1 is SGHNT and CDR2 is YYREEE (reference sequence). The CDR3 is CASSPMRGLSDEQFF. The DNA of the CDR3 is TGTGCCAGCAGCCCGATGAGGGGTCTAAGCGATGAGCAGTTCTTC.

This clone was detected once. V and J are TRBV27 and TRBJ2-7; 9 nucleotides match TRBD1. Losses at the gene ends were 3 bases for V and 0 bases for J; bases not matched to a gene: 3. Germline V lookup: CDR1 MNHEY, CDR2 SMNVEV (reference sequence). The CDR3 contains 15 residues. The CDR3 DNA is TGTGCCAGCAGTTTGGGGACAGGGAGCTCCTACGAGCAGTACTTC. Translation gives CASSLGTGSSYEQYF.

The genes are TRBV5-1 and TRBJ1-2, with 7 bases identical to TRBD1. The CDR3 sequence is 16 residues long. The V gene's germline CDR1 is SGHRS and CDR2 YFSETQ. The V and J ends lost 0 bases and 3 bases, in that order; junction bases with no gene match: 8. Written as DNA, the CDR3 is TGCGCCAGCAGCTTGGCCCGGTTAGACAGGGACTATGGCTACACCTTC. Translating gives CASSLARLDRDYGYTF.

This sequence joins TRBV12-3 or TRBV12-4 and TRBJ2-7; no clear D gene. Trimming stripped 4 bases from V and 3 bases from J, with 4 bases between. This CDR3 comprises 11 residues. CDR3 amino acids: CASSSNYEQYF. The CDR3 coding sequence is TGTGCCAGCAGTTCAAACTACGAGCAGTACTTC.

The chain carries TRBV11-2 and TRBJ2-5, with TRBD2 matching over 9 bases. This CDR3 is built from 17 residues. The germline V gene encodes CDR1 SGHAT and CDR2 FQNNGV. V trimming: 1 base; J trimming: 2 bases; junction bases outside the gene matches: 8. CDR3 residues: CASSLVRGGGFQETQYF. The CDR3 DNA reads TGTGCCAGCAGCTTAGTTCGCGGGGGGGGCTTTCAAGAGACCCAGTACTTC.

The V call is TRBV4-1, the J call TRBJ1-2; D might be TRBD1 (5 bases). This CDR3 region has 15 residues. Trimming took off 1 base at V and 6 bases at J, with 15 bases between the two ends. Germline V gene lookup returns CDR1 MGHRA and CDR2 YSYEKL. The CDR3 DNA reads as TGCGCCAGCAGCCAAGCGGGGGATAAGCGGAATGGCTACACCTTC. Translating it yields CASSQAGDKRNGYTF.

The J gene is TRBJ2-3, the V gene TRBV19, with 7 bases that match TRBD2. Germline V gives CDR1 LNHDA, CDR2 SQIVND (reference sequence). Germline trimming cut 5 bases from V and 5 bases from J; bases unmatched to any gene: 10. This CDR3 has 15 residues. CDR3 amino acids: CASSWGFSGGDTQYF. The CDR3 region has the DNA TGTGCCAGTAGTTGGGGTTTCTCGGGGGGAGATACGCAGTATTTT.

The rearrangement joins TRBV11-2 to TRBJ1-6; D unclear. The germline CDR1 and CDR2 sequences are SGHAT and FQNNGV. This CDR3 region has 16 residues. V lost 3 bases, J lost 3 bases, and 12 bases lay in between. The CDR3 DNA reads as TGTGCCAGCAGCTTGAATGTGTGGGACTATAATTCACCCCTCCACTTT. Protein sequence: CASSLNVWDYNSPLHF.

CDR3 protein: CASSRGGTEKLFF. CDR3 coding DNA: TGTGCCAGCTCAAGGGGGGGGACTGAAAAACTGTTTTTT. This chain connects TRBV18 to TRBJ1-4, with D possibly matching TRBD1 (6 bases). V lost 5 bases and J 7 bases, leaving 11 bases between the germline ends. The CDR3 runs 13 residues. Germline CDR1 reads KGHSH; CDR2 reads LQKENI.

The sample holds one count of this clone. The chain combines TRBV10-2 with TRBJ2-3; maybe TRBD2 (6 bases). The CDR3 runs 13 residues. Trimming took 8 bases from V and 5 from J, leaving 14 bases between them. Germline CDR1 WSHSY, CDR2 SAAADI. CDR3 amino acids: CASAWGEVDTQYF. In nucleotides, the CDR3 is TGCGCCAGCGCTTGGGGGGAGGTAGATACGCAGTATTTT.

V is TRBV6-5 and J is TRBJ2-7, with 11 bases identical to TRBD1. This CDR3 is built from 14 residues. V was pared by 2 bases and J by 6 bases, with 3 bases of the junction left unmatched. Germline V gives CDR1 MNHEY, CDR2 SVGAGI. CDR3 residues: CASSYRGTGGEQYF. The CDR3 nucleotides read TGTGCCAGCAGTTACAGAGGGACAGGGGGCGAGCAGTACTTC.

This chain links TRBV5-8 with TRBJ1-4; D is unresolved. V lost 4 bases and J lost 1, with 8 bases in between. Germline CDR1 and CDR2: SGHTS and YDEGEE. The CDR3 spans 14 residues. This chain's CDR3 is CASSLPLTNEKLFF. CDR3 coding DNA: TGTGCCAGCAGCCTCCCGTTAACTAATGAAAAACTGTTTTTT. The full variable domain, its missing parts supplied by reference TRBV5-8 and TRBJ1-4, is EAGVTQSPTHLIKTRGQQATLRCSPISGHTSVYWYQQALGLGLQFLLWYDEGEERNRGNFPPRFSGRQFPNYSSELNVNALELEDSALYLCASSLPLTNEKLFFGSGTQLSVL.

J is TRBJ1-5 and V is TRBV6-5; TRBD1 might be the D (5 bases). The CDR3 is 13 residues long. V shed 7 bases and J shed 5 bases, with 12 bases lying between them. Germline lookup yields CDR1 MNHEY and CDR2 SVGAGI. The chain's CDR3 is CASNAGVDQPQHF. CDR3 DNA: TGTGCCAGCAATGCGGGGGTCGATCAGCCCCAGCATTTT.

The rearrangement uses TRBV9 and TRBJ2-1, with D possibly TRBD1 on 6 matching bases. Germline V gives CDR1 SGDLS, CDR2 YYNGEE. The V and J ends lost 3 bases and 5 bases respectively, with 6 bases between them. The length of the CDR3 is 12 residues. In DNA, the CDR3 is TGTGCCAGCAGCGGGACAGACAATGAGCAGTTCTTC. It encodes CASSGTDNEQFF.